Here is one T cell receptor (beta chain) with its context. This CDR3 has 14 amino acids. CDR1 is DFQATT, CDR2 SNEGSKA, per germline (reference sequence). V lost 3 bases and J 9 bases, leaving 15 bases between the germline ends. TCRdb processed the 5' RACE reads anew with MiXCR; each CDR3 protein has one entry. The sample shows just over 350,000 distinct CDR3 sequences, over 13% of them seen only once. These data are taken from a study of T-cell memory formation after mild COVID-19. The sequenced sample was PBMCs or a T cell subset sorted from them (not recorded which). The TCR sequence derives from a man aged 18 to 30 who had mild COVID-19 (a few samples of this study predate the infection). Cell type and time point are not known. This chain joins TRBV20-1 and TRBJ1-6; D not resolved. The CDR3 loop is CSASPALLGSPLHF. CDR3 bases: TGCAGTGCTAGTCCCGCCCTATTGGGTTCACCCCTCCACTTT.